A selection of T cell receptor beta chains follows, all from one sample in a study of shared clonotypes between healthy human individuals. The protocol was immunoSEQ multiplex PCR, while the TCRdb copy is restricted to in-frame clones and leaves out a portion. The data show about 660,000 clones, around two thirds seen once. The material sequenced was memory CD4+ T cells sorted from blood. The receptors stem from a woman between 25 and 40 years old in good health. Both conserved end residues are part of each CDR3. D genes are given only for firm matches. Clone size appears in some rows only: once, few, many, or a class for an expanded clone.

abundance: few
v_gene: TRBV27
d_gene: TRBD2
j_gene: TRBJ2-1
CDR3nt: TGTGCCAGCAGTTGGGCGGGAGACTACAATGAGCAGTTCTTC
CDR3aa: CASSWAGDYNEQFF

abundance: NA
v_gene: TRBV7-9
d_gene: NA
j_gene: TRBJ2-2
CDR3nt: TGTGCCAGCACCGTCGGCGGGTCGGAGAACACCGGGGAGCTGTTTTTT
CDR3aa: CASTVGGSENTGELFF

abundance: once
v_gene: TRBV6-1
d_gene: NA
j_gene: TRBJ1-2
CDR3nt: TGTGCCAGCATGGGGGCGTCTAACTATGGCTACACCTTC
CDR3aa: CASMGASNYGYTF

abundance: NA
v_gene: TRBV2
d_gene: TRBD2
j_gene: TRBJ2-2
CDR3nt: TGTGCCAGCAGTGAATTGGCTAGCGGACACACCGGGGAGCTGTTTTTT
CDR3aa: CASSELASGHTGELFF

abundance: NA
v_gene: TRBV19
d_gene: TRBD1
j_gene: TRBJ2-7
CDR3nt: TGTGCCAGTAGTAAGGGACAGGGGGCCTACGAGCAGTACTTC
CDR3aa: CASSKGQGAYEQYF

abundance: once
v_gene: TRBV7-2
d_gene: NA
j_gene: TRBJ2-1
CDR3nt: TGTGCCAGCAGCTTTATCCATGAGCAGTTCTTC
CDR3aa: CASSFIHEQFF

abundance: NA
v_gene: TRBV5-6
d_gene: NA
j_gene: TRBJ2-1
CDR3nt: TGTGCCAGCAGGATACGGGGCTGGGAGTACAATGAGCAGTTCTTC
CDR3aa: CASRIRGWEYNEQFF

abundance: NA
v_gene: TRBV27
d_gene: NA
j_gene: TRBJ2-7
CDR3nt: TGTGCCAGCAGTTTAAGTTTAGGGGACGACTACGAGCAGTACTTC
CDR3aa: CASSLSLGDDYEQYF

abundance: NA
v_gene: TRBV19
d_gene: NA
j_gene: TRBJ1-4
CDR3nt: TGTGCCAGTAGTACCCCCTTGGAGTCAGCCTCGGACAATGAAAAACTGTTTTTT
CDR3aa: CASSTPLESASDNEKLFF

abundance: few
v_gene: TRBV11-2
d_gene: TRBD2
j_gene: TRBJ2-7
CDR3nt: TGTGCCAGCAGCTTAAAGACTAGCGGGATTCCATTCGAGCAGTACTTC
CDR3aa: CASSLKTSGIPFEQYF

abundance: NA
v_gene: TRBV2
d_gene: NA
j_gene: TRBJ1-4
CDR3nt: TGTGCCTCCTGTGGGATTTGGACTAATGAAAAACTGTTTTTT
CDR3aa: CASCGIWTNEKLFF

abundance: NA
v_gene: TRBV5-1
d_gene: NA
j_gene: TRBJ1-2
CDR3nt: TGCGCCAGCAGCTTGGCCGCGCATACAAACTATGGCTACACCTTC
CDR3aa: CASSLAAHTNYGYTF